The 29 T cell receptor beta chains below all came from one sample that was sequenced in a study of control samples from healthy donors and cancer patients. The assay was immunoSEQ multiplex PCR, and TCRdb's table has in-frame clones only and misses some. This repertoire shows about 150,000 clones, over 90% found once; its top ten account for around 2.2%. What was sequenced was blood. The receptors here all came from a man aged 50-59 years in good health.

The rearrangement links TRBV19 to TRBJ1-1; D gene uncertain. The V end was cut by 3 bases, the J end by 7 bases, with 9 bases between. Germline V lookup: CDR1 LNHDA, CDR2 SQIVND (reference sequence). This CDR3 contains 12 residues. This chain's CDR3 is CASSISGIEAFF. In nucleotides, the CDR3 is TGTGCCAGTAGTATTTCGGGGATTGAAGCTTTCTTT.

The J gene is TRBJ1-6, the V gene TRBV12-3 or TRBV12-4, with D tentatively TRBD1 (5 bases). Trimming took 5 bases from V and 7 from J, leaving 9 bases between them. The length of the CDR3 is 13 residues. The CDR3 protein is CASSPTANSPLHF. CDR3 nucleotides: TGTGCCAGCAGTCCGACAGCCAATTCACCCCTCCACTTT.

Here the CDR3 DNA reads TGTGCCAGCAGTTTCTATTTTAGTAGCAGGGAACTCAATCAGCCCCAGCATTTT. Its translation: CASSFYFSSRELNQPQHF. The rearrangement links TRBV28 to TRBJ1-5, with D perhaps TRBD1 (5 bases). There are 18 residues in the CDR3. With 3 bases removed from V and 3 bases from J, the gap between germline ends came to 21 bases. CDR1 and CDR2 from the germline V gene are MDHEN and SYDVKM.

Concerning this clone: The same CDR3 arises from other DNA sequences in this sample as well. V gene TRBV28 combines with J gene TRBJ1-2; 8 positions match TRBD1. The CDR3 length is 13 residues. Germline V lookup: CDR1 MDHEN, CDR2 SYDVKM. Trimming cost V 5 bases and J 4 bases; bases outside gene matches: 3. CDR3 nucleotide sequence: TGTGCCAGCAGTCCAGGGACAGGCTATGGCTACACCTTC. Amino acid sequence: CASSPGTGYGYTF.

In this sample, this clone turned up a few times. The gene calls are TRBV7-9 and TRBJ2-1; 8 bases fit TRBD2. V was pared by 5 bases and J by 10 bases, with 13 bases of the junction left unmatched. The CDR3 sequence is 15 residues long. CDR1 and CDR2 from the germline V gene are SEHNR and FQNEAQ (reference sequence). The CDR3 loop is CASSPTGTRLTEQFF. The CDR3 coding sequence is TGTGCCAGCAGCCCCACCGGGACTAGACTTACCGAGCAGTTCTTC.

This clone was seen once. The rearrangement links TRBV6-4 to TRBJ2-2; 9 bases agree with TRBD2. In germline, CDR1 is MRHNA, CDR2 SNTAGT. There are 15 residues in the CDR3. Trimming at V came to 3 bases and at J to 6 bases, leaving 5 bases not matched to a gene. The CDR3 DNA sequence: TGTGCCAGCAGTGAGCTAGCGGGATTCCCCGGGGAGCTGTTTTTT. Its protein is CASSELAGFPGELFF.

J is TRBJ2-7 and V is TRBV3-1 (or the pseudogene TRBV3-2); 10 positions match TRBD2. The ends lost 2 bases at V and 7 bases at J; junction bases unmatched: 8. Per the germline V gene, CDR1 is LGHDT and CDR2 is YNNKEL (reference sequence). The CDR3 runs to 15 residues. CDR3 protein: CASSQPTSGRGEQYF. CDR3 sequence (DNA): TGTGCCAGCAGCCAACCTACCAGCGGGAGGGGAGAGCAGTACTTC.

The J gene is TRBJ1-5, the V gene TRBV19; possibly TRBD1 for D (6 bases). Germline assignment: CDR1 LNHDA and CDR2 SQIVND (reference sequence). CDR3 length: 15 amino acids. V shed 5 bases and J shed 6 bases, with 17 bases lying between them. CDR3 coding DNA: TGTGCCAGTAGTTCTTGGGAGGGGGAAGGTCAGCCCCAGCATTTT. Translation gives CASSSWEGEGQPQHF.

The chain is built from TRBV6-6 and TRBJ2-5; D might be TRBD1 (5 bases). Germline assignment: CDR1 MNHNY and CDR2 SVGAGI (reference sequence). The CDR3 contains 12 residues. V lost 2 bases and J 5 bases, leaving 6 bases between the germline ends. CDR3 amino acids: CASSYKGETQYF. For the CDR3, the DNA is TGTGCCAGCAGTTACAAGGGGGAGACCCAGTACTTC.

The chain combines TRBV30 with TRBJ1-5; D ambiguous. This CDR3 has 14 residues. Germline assignment: CDR1 GTSNPN and CDR2 SVGIG (reference sequence). V was pared by 2 bases and J by 3 bases, with 11 bases between. The CDR3 reads CAWSSAATNQPQHF. CDR3 DNA sequence: TGTGCCTGGAGTTCTGCGGCAACCAATCAGCCCCAGCATTTT.

The rearrangement joins TRBV21-1 to TRBJ1-1. TRBV21-1 is designated a pseudogene. This CDR3 is 16 amino acids long. The CDR3 sequence is CASSKGIVWGYTEAFF. The CDR3 DNA follows: TGTGCCAGCAGCAAAGGGATAGTGTGGGGGTACACTGAAGCTTTCTTT.

V and J are TRBV6-4 and TRBJ2-5; 15 bases align to TRBD2. Germline-derived CDR1 and CDR2 are MRHNA and SNTAGT. V trimming: 6 bases; J trimming: 4 bases; junction bases outside the gene matches: 15. The CDR3 totals 19 residues. CDR3 residues: CASSLRGPGTSGRIETQYF. In DNA, the CDR3 is TGTGCCAGCAGCCTACGGGGACCCGGGACTAGCGGGAGGATAGAGACCCAGTACTTC.

This clone appeared a single time. The V gene is TRBV5-1, the J gene TRBJ1-4; D might be TRBD1 (6 bases). V was pared by 0 bases and J by 6 bases, with 9 bases between. The V gene's germline CDR1 is SGHRS and CDR2 YFSETQ. The CDR3 totals 14 residues. DNA for the CDR3: TGCGCCAGCAGCTTGGGCCAGGGGTATGAAAAACTGTTTTTT. Its protein product is CASSLGQGYEKLFF.

The table lists this clone with a count of one. The rearrangement links TRBV5-1 to TRBJ1-2; 7 bases fit TRBD1. This CDR3 has 14 residues. The ends lost 0 bases at V and 2 bases at J; junction bases unmatched: 1. In germline, CDR1 is SGHRS, CDR2 YFSETQ. The CDR3 DNA is TGCGCCAGCAGCTTGGTACAGGGGAACTATGGCTACACCTTC. Its protein is CASSLVQGNYGYTF.

The CDR3 DNA sequence: TGTGCCAGCAGACGGGGCGACAATGAGCAGTTCTTC. As protein: CASRRGDNEQFF. The chain is built from TRBV6-5 and TRBJ2-1; D is perhaps TRBD1 or TRBD2 (5 bases each). Germline V gives CDR1 MNHEY, CDR2 SVGAGI. The CDR3 consists of 12 residues. V lost 6 bases and J lost 5, with 8 bases in between.

The V gene is TRBV7-3, the J gene TRBJ1-1; 7 bases align to TRBD1. The CDR3 runs 13 residues. With V trimmed by 4 bases and J by 7 bases, 6 bases remained unmatched. Germline V gene sequence: CDR1 SGHTA, CDR2 FQGTGA. The CDR3 bases are TGTGCCAGCAGCTCAGGGGGGCAGGATGAAGCTTTCTTT. Its protein is CASSSGGQDEAFF.

V and J are TRBV4-1 and TRBJ2-6; D remains unclear. This CDR3 is built from 15 residues. V gave up 1 base and J gave up 0 bases, with 4 bases separating them. Germline V gives CDR1 MGHRA, CDR2 YSYEKL. CDR3 sequence: CASSQVASGANVLTF. DNA of the CDR3: TGCGCCAGCAGCCAAGTAGCCTCTGGGGCCAACGTCCTGACTTTC.

This clone is a singleton in its sample. The chain combines TRBV18 with TRBJ1-1; unclear D gene. Deletions cut 3 bases from V and 4 bases from J, with 15 bases between. The germline CDR1 and CDR2 sequences are KGHSH and LQKENI. The CDR3 extends over 15 amino acids. CDR3 region: CASSPSMLTTTEAFF. Here the CDR3 DNA reads TGTGCCAGCTCACCTTCCATGTTGACCACCACTGAAGCTTTCTTT.

This clone was picked up one time. The J gene is TRBJ2-7, the V gene TRBV7-6; the match to TRBD2 covers 7 bases. CDR1 SGHVS and CDR2 FNYEAQ come from the germline V gene. The length of the CDR3 is 16 residues. Germline trimming cut 0 bases from V and 5 bases from J; bases unmatched to any gene: 10. DNA for the CDR3: TGTGCCAGCAGCTTAGCGCCCGAGCGGGGTGGCGACGAGCAGTACTTC. Amino acid sequence: CASSLAPERGGDEQYF.

V and J are TRBV5-4 and TRBJ2-7, with 15 positions matching TRBD2. CDR1 SGHNT and CDR2 YYREEE come from the germline V gene (reference sequence). The CDR3 consists of 17 residues. V was clipped by 2 bases and J by 5 bases; unmatched bases: 8. This CDR3 is CASSFGLAGGPRHEQYF. Written as DNA, the CDR3 is TGTGCCAGCAGCTTCGGACTAGCGGGAGGGCCGAGGCACGAGCAGTACTTC.

J is TRBJ2-7 and V is TRBV10-1, with D possibly TRBD2 on 5 matching bases. The germline gives CDR1 WNHNN, CDR2 SYGVQD (reference sequence). Trimming pared 4 bases from V and 4 bases from J, leaving 11 bases between. This CDR3 is built from 13 residues. The DNA of the CDR3 is TGCGCCAGCAGTGTCGCAGGAGGATACGAGCAGTACTTC. Protein sequence: CASSVAGGYEQYF.

This sequence joins TRBV4-2 and TRBJ2-5, with 8 bases that match TRBD2. The trim removed 3 bases at V and 2 bases at J, leaving 8 bases unmatched. The CDR3 consists of 16 residues. Germline values: CDR1 LGHNA, CDR2 YNFKEQ. CDR3 sequence: CASSHSGGGTQETQYF. The CDR3 bases are TGTGCCAGCAGCCATTCGGGGGGGGGTACGCAAGAGACCCAGTACTTC.

The J gene is TRBJ1-2, the V gene TRBV3-1 (or the pseudogene TRBV3-2), with D hard to call. Germline assignment: CDR1 LGHDT and CDR2 YNNKEL (reference sequence). This CDR3 spans 11 amino acids. V lost 8 bases and J 5 bases, leaving 9 bases between the germline ends. This chain's CDR3 is CASEDFYGYTF. Here the CDR3 DNA reads TGTGCCAGCGAGGACTTTTATGGCTACACCTTC.

This clone has a handful of counts. The chain combines TRBV18 with TRBJ1-5, with D unresolved. Germline V gene lookup returns CDR1 KGHSH and CDR2 LQKENI. CDR3 length equals 15 residues. V lost 2 bases and J 1 base, leaving 9 bases between the germline ends. The CDR3 coding sequence is TGTGCCAGCTCACCAGGGCCGAGGAGCAATCAGCCCCAGCATTTT. Protein product: CASSPGPRSNQPQHF.

The chain uses TRBV29-1 and TRBJ2-7; no clear D gene. V was trimmed by 6 bases and J by 2 bases, leaving 11 bases between them. The CDR3 length is 12 residues. Germline V lookup: CDR1 SQVTM, CDR2 ANQGSEA. DNA for the CDR3: TGCAGCGTCAGTTGGGTTCCCTACGAGCAGTACTTC. Protein: CSVSWVPYEQYF.

CDR3 protein: CASTISYEQYF. In DNA, the CDR3 is TGTGCCAGCACCATTTCTTACGAGCAGTACTTC. The gene calls are TRBV2 and TRBJ2-7; D call uncertain. The ends were cut back, 7 bases at V and 4 bases at J, with 8 bases in the middle. The CDR3 totals 11 residues. In germline, CDR1 is SNHLY, CDR2 FYNNEI.

The chain couples TRBV7-9 to TRBJ1-1, with D possibly TRBD1 on 6 matching bases. The CDR3 is 14 residues long. Per germline, CDR1 SEHNR and CDR2 FQNEAQ (reference sequence). With 5 bases removed from V and 4 bases from J, the gap between germline ends came to 14 bases. Here the CDR3 reads CASSPGGRSTEAFF. The CDR3 region has the DNA TGTGCCAGCAGCCCCGGGGGGCGAAGCACTGAAGCTTTCTTT.

This chain's CDR3 is CASSPGTSGSLVDEQYF. The CDR3 DNA follows: TGCGCCAGCAGCCCCGGGACTAGCGGGAGTCTCGTGGACGAGCAGTACTTC. V gene TRBV5-1 combines with J gene TRBJ2-7; TRBD2 matches at 14 bases. Unmatched junction bases numbered 11, after V lost 4 bases and J lost 5 bases. The CDR3 is 17 amino acids. Germline CDR1 is SGHRS and CDR2 is YFSETQ.

The V call is TRBV3-1 (or the pseudogene TRBV3-2), the J call TRBJ1-1, with TRBD1 matching 11 bases. Looked up from germline, CDR1 is LGHDT and CDR2 is YNNKEL (reference sequence). This CDR3 is built from 14 residues. The trim removed 6 bases at V and 6 bases at J, leaving 6 bases unmatched. CDR3 amino acids: CASSFPGQGAEAFF. The CDR3 DNA reads TGTGCCAGCAGTTTCCCGGGACAGGGGGCTGAAGCTTTCTTT.